In its sample, the clone carrying this TCR beta chain was seen a few times. What it binds is not known. The entry originates in a study of T-cell memory formation after mild COVID-19. Whole-study results and caveats: CD4/CD8 balance held among clones contracting day 15 to 85, and later expanders leaned CD4+. Cross-reactive memory seemingly joined, as some responding clones were found in pre-infection memory. Shrinking CD4+ clones were chiefly CM and EM; CD8+ ones were chiefly EMRA.

There are 16 residues in the CDR3. With V trimmed by 5 bases and J by 0 bases, 4 bases remained unmatched. CDR1 and CDR2 from the germline V gene are SGHVS and FNYEAQ. With constant-segment primers, 5'RACE yielded cDNA libraries of TCR alpha and TCR beta that carried sample barcodes and UMIs. From the 5' RACE reads, TCRdb called clonotypes with MiXCR, one entry per CDR3 protein. The top ten clones hold 2.4% of a sample with some 210,000 distinct CDR3 sequences, 15% to 20% of them seen once. V is TRBV7-6 and J is TRBJ2-5; 12 bases line up with TRBD2. Sequences were obtained from PBMCs or a T cell subset sorted from them (not recorded which). The receptor was isolated from an adult woman who had mild COVID-19 (a few samples of this study predate the infection). Cell type and time point are not known. In DNA, the CDR3 is TGTGCCAGCAGCCTAGGGACTAGCGGGTACCAAGAGACCCAGTACTTC. Its protein is CASSLGTSGYQETQYF.